These T cell receptor beta chains were read from a single sample in a study of immune evolution from preneoplasia to lung adenocarcinoma. Clones were read by immunoSEQ multiplex PCR, and TCRdb kept only the in-frame ones, dropping some. Among roughly 5,000 clones listed, about three quarters were seen once. Sequencing was carried out using FFPE lung adenocarcinoma in situ tissue. These receptors all stem from a person aged 60-80 years with lung adenocarcinoma. CDR3s include the opening cysteine and the closing phenylalanine or tryptophan. A D gene is named only where the DNA matches it firmly. The listing skips clone size in some rows; elsewhere it reads once, few, many or a size class.

abundance,v_gene,d_gene,j_gene,CDR3nt,CDR3aa
-,TRBV28,-,TRBJ2-7,TGTGCCAGCAGTCCTTCCAGCTACGAGCAGTACTTC,CASSPSSYEQYF
-,TRBV7-8,-,TRBJ2-5,TGTGCCAGCAGCTTAAGGGGTCGCCAAGAGACCCAGTACTTC,CASSLRGRQETQYF
-,TRBV5-4,TRBD1,TRBJ1-2,TGTGCCAGCAGCCGACAGGGGCGCGACTATGGCTACACCTTC,CASSRQGRDYGYTF
-,TRBV5-8,TRBD1,TRBJ1-3,TGTGCCAGCAGTAGACAGGGGACCGGAAACACCATATATTTT,CASSRQGTGNTIYF
few,TRBV27,-,TRBJ1-6,TGTGCCAGCAGGTTAGCCCGGACAGCTAATTCACCCCTCCACTTT,CASRLARTANSPLHF
-,TRBV5-6,-,TRBJ2-1,TGTGCCAGCAGCTTGATTAATCAGGGAGGATCCAATGAGCAGTTCTTC,CASSLINQGGSNEQFF
-,TRBV30,-,TRBJ1-1,TGTGCCTGGAGTAGGGTGGCTGAAGCTTTCTTT,CAWSRVAEAFF
-,TRBV5-1,-,TRBJ2-1,TGCGCCAGCAGCTTGGGGAGGGGGGCCCTAAACAATGAGCAGTTCTTC,CASSLGRGALNNEQFF
-,TRBV6-1,TRBD1,TRBJ1-2,TGTGCCAGCAGTGTCTTACAGGGGATCTATGGCTACACCTTC,CASSVLQGIYGYTF
-,TRBV27,-,TRBJ1-2,TGTGCCAGCAGTTACCGGGGAACTCTTGGCTACACCTTC,CASSYRGTLGYTF
few,TRBV5-5,-,TRBJ1-1,TGTGCCAGCAGTCGCGACAGGAACACTGAAGCTTTCTTT,CASSRDRNTEAFF
-,TRBV5-1,TRBD1,TRBJ1-5,TGCGCCAGCAGCGGATACCGGGACAGAAACAATCAGCCCCAGCATTTT,CASSGYRDRNNQPQHF
-,TRBV5-1,-,TRBJ1-2,TGCGCCAGCAGCTTGGCTGGGGGCCCTCGGGCGGTTGGCTACACCTTC,CASSLAGGPRAVGYTF
-,TRBV30,-,TRBJ1-2,TGTGCCTGGACGCGAGGGGGCTATGGCTACACCTTC,CAWTRGGYGYTF
-,TRBV5-6,TRBD1,TRBJ2-2,TGTGCCAGCAGCTTGACAGGGGCCAGGACCGGGGAGCTGTTTTTT,CASSLTGARTGELFF
-,TRBV25-1,-,TRBJ1-2,TGTGCCAGCAGTGCTGGGTCTGGCTTGATCTGCTTC,CASSAGSGLICF